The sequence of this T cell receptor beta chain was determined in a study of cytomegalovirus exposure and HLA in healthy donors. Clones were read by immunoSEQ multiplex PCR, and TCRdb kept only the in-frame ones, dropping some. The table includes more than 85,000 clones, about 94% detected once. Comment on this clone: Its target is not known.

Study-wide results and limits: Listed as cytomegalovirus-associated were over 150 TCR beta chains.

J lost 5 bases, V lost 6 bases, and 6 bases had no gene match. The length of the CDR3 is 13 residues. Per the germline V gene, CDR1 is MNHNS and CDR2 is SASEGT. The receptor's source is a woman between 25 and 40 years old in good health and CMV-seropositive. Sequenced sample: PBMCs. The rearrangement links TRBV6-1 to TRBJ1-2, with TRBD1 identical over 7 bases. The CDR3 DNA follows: TGTGCCAGCAGGGGGACAGCATCTTATGGCTACACCTTC. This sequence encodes CASRGTASYGYTF.